These 28 T cell receptor beta chains originate from one sample sequenced in a study of T cells expressing NK-cell markers. For each CDR3 protein, TCRdb gives one entry from its re-call of the 5' RACE reads, without DNA. Here the sample table reports about 260,000 distinct CDR3 sequences. Material: blood T cells: a sorted CD56 or NKG2C T cell subset, CD4+ or CD8+ T cells, or bulk PBMC T cells (not recorded which). The origin of the receptors is a woman between 18 and 69 years old in good health.

This sequence joins TRBV29-1 and TRBJ2-5; TCRdb calls TRBD2, which cannot be checked without DNA. Germline V gives CDR1 SQVTM, CDR2 ANQGSEA. The CDR3 length is 17 residues. This CDR3 is CSVVKGFAGGQQETQYF.

V and J are TRBV12-3 or TRBV12-4 and TRBJ2-2. The CDR3 loop spans 15 amino acids. The CDR3 is CASSTTLQNTGELFF.

V is TRBV7-2 and J is TRBJ1-1. The germline gives CDR1 SGHTA, CDR2 FQGNSA. The CDR3 totals 14 residues. This CDR3 is CASSLGGRSVEAFF.

The chain links TRBV11-2 to TRBJ2-5. Germline V CDR1 and CDR2: SGHAT, FQNNGV. This CDR3 region has 13 residues. CDR3 in amino acids: CASSFAGQETQYF.

V and J are TRBV4-3 and TRBJ2-2; TCRdb reports TRBD1, a call that lacks DNA to check it against. Germline CDR1 reads LGHNA; CDR2 reads YSLEER. The CDR3 consists of 16 residues. The CDR3 sequence is CASTPQGNLYTGELFF.

V and J are TRBV5-4 and TRBJ1-2; TCRdb's D call, TRBD1, is unchecked because there is no DNA. This CDR3 contains 15 residues. Germline V gene lookup returns CDR1 SGHNT and CDR2 YYREEE (reference sequence). CDR3 sequence reads: CASSKPGTEDGGYTF.

V and J are TRBV5-4 and TRBJ1-1; TCRdb lists TRBD1, though no DNA is available to test this call. This CDR3 comprises 15 residues. Germline V gives CDR1 SGHNT, CDR2 YYREEE (reference sequence). The CDR3 spells CASSFSGTSSTEAFF.

V gene TRBV6-1 combines with J gene TRBJ1-4; the D call from TCRdb, TRBD1, cannot be confirmed without DNA. Per germline, CDR1 MNHNS and CDR2 SASEGT. CDR3 size: 15 residues. The CDR3 loop is CASRNPGTGEEKLFF.

The chain combines TRBV4-2 with TRBJ2-1; TCRdb proposes TRBD2, but this gene call is untestable without DNA. The CDR3 runs 17 residues. CDR1 LGHNA and CDR2 YNFKEQ come from the germline V gene. CDR3 sequence: CASSPLQGTSGTGEQFF.

The rearrangement joins TRBV29-1 to TRBJ1-6. CDR1 is SQVTM, CDR2 ANQGSEA, per germline. This CDR3 has 12 residues. The CDR3 sequence: CSVGGGEGPLHF.

V usage is TRBV6-5 and J usage is TRBJ2-3; TCRdb returns TRBD1, unconfirmable since there is no DNA. The CDR3 length is 16 residues. CDR1 and CDR2 from the germline V gene are MNHEY and SVGAGI. CDR3 protein: CASSFRRGTPREGQYF.

The chain recombines TRBV21-1 with TRBJ1-1. TRBV21-1 corresponds to a pseudogene. This CDR3 comprises 13 residues. CDR3 protein: CASSNGHLTEAFF.

V and J are TRBV20-1 and TRBJ2-5; TCRdb reports TRBD2, a call that lacks DNA to check it against. The germline V gene encodes CDR1 DFQATT and CDR2 SNEGSKA (reference sequence). The CDR3 covers 15 residues. The CDR3 here is CSAEELAGERETQYF.

V gene TRBV7-2 combines with J gene TRBJ2-3; TCRdb designates TRBD2, a call that cannot be tested without DNA. The CDR3 has 16 residues. CDR1 is SGHTA and CDR2 is FQGNSA in the germline V gene. The CDR3 spells CASSSLAGARTDTQYF.

V is TRBV30 and J is TRBJ1-1; TCRdb selects TRBD1, and the lack of DNA leaves this call unchecked. The CDR3 consists of 15 residues. CDR1 and CDR2 from the germline V gene are GTSNPN and SVGIG (reference sequence). This chain's CDR3 is CAWSGGLPSKTEAFF.

The rearrangement links TRBV5-4 to TRBJ2-7; TCRdb picks TRBD2, but there is no DNA to check that call. Germline V gene sequence: CDR1 SGHNT, CDR2 YYREEE (reference sequence). CDR3 length: 15 amino acids. This chain's CDR3 is CASSPGLAGPYEQYF.

This chain connects TRBV4-3 to TRBJ2-3. Germline V gives CDR1 LGHNA, CDR2 YSLEER. The CDR3 extends over 13 amino acids. CDR3 sequence: CASSQDGTDTQYF.

This chain links TRBV20-1 with TRBJ2-3; absent DNA, TCRdb's TRBD1 call cannot be checked. This CDR3 is 15 amino acids long. Germline-derived CDR1 and CDR2 are DFQATT and SNEGSKA (reference sequence). CDR3 loop: CSAPPGRWSSDTQYF.

This chain links TRBV19 with TRBJ2-3; TCRdb gives TRBD1 as the D gene, but with no DNA this cannot be confirmed. The CDR3 spans 14 residues. Germline V gene data show CDR1 as LNHDA and CDR2 as SQIVND (reference sequence). The CDR3 loop is CASSLTGQQDTQYF. The variable domain in full, completed from reference TRBV19 and TRBJ2-3, reads DGGITQSPKYLFRKEGQNVTLSCEQNLNHDAMYWYRQDPGQGLRLIYYSQIVNDFQKGDIAEGYSVSREKKESFPLTVTSAQKNPTAFYLCASSLTGQQDTQYFGPGTRLTVL.

V usage is TRBV18 and J usage is TRBJ2-5; TCRdb outputs TRBD1, but without DNA this stays unchecked. CDR1 is KGHSH and CDR2 is LQKENI in the germline V gene. The CDR3 extends over 14 amino acids. CDR3 sequence reads: CASSPPGAEETQYF.

The chain employs TRBV20-1 and TRBJ2-3; no DNA is available, so the TRBD2 call from TCRdb remains unchecked. The CDR3 is made up of 15 amino acids. Germline CDR1 reads DFQATT; CDR2 reads SNEGSKA (reference sequence). The CDR3 loop is CSAKFGGLAGGSQYF.

V is TRBV12-3 or TRBV12-4 and J is TRBJ2-1; TCRdb's D gene call, TRBD1, goes unchecked for lack of DNA. The CDR3 is 16 amino acids. This CDR3 is CASSTPWDRGLYEQFF.

This chain connects TRBV12-3 or TRBV12-4 to TRBJ2-3; as DNA is missing, the TRBD1 call by TCRdb cannot be tested. This CDR3 region has 15 residues. CDR3: CASSITGAALDTQYF.

The chain has TRBV18 and TRBJ1-2. This CDR3 is 12 amino acids long. Germline V gene lookup returns CDR1 KGHSH and CDR2 LQKENI. The CDR3 sequence is CASSPGSVGYTF.

V gene TRBV6-5 combines with J gene TRBJ2-3; TCRdb picks TRBD2, but there is no DNA to check that call. The CDR3 totals 18 residues. In germline, CDR1 is MNHEY, CDR2 SVGAGI. The CDR3 loop reads CASSYSKGAGGPHDTQYF.

CDR3 loop: CASSRIEGVYNEQFF. V is TRBV7-2 and J is TRBJ2-1. The CDR3 runs 15 residues. Germline V gene lookup returns CDR1 SGHTA and CDR2 FQGNSA.

The chain recombines TRBV2 with TRBJ2-7; the D call of TRBD2 rests on TCRdb alone, since no DNA is present to check it. The CDR3 contains 16 residues. Germline V gene lookup returns CDR1 SNHLY and CDR2 FYNNEI. CDR3: CASNRLAGLEDYEQYF.

The gene calls are TRBV6-5 and TRBJ2-5; with no DNA, the TCRdb D assignment of TRBD1 cannot be verified. CDR1 is MNHEY and CDR2 is SVGAGI in the germline V gene. The CDR3 is 16 residues long. The CDR3 loop is CASSYSGPDRGETQYF.